What follows describes a single T cell receptor beta chain. The antigen remains undetermined. This specimen belongs to a study of T cell responses to AZD1222 COVID-19 vaccine. Study-level results: White British ancestry dominated among donors, who included more females, and clonal diversity was possibly underestimated. Compared with day 0, the breadth and depth of the Spike-specific TCR repertoire rose significantly after two doses of AZD1222. Dominant CD4 TCR responses targeted spike regions 160-218 and 743-854.

V gave up 5 bases and J gave up 0 bases, with 6 bases separating them. This CDR3 comprises 13 residues. CDR1 is LGHNA and CDR2 is YNFKEQ in the germline V gene. TCRdb keeps only in-frame clones here, not all; method: immunoSEQ multiplex PCR. The sample yields around 110,000 clones, about 86% seen once. The sample was peripheral blood, taken on day 0 of AZD1222 vaccination. V usage is TRBV4-2 and J usage is TRBJ2-3; unclear D gene. This TCR was sampled from an adult in good health. CDR3 sequence: CASSYLSTDTQYF. The CDR3 nucleotides are TGTGCCAGCAGCTACCTGAGCACAGATACGCAGTATTTT.